This is a list of T cell receptor beta chains from one sample in a study of early T cells in non-severe SARS-CoV-2 infection. TCRdb reprocessed the 5' RACE reads with MiXCR, giving one entry per CDR3 protein. The sample holds tens of thousands of distinct CDR3 sequences; more than 8.5% are singletons and the top ten take over 8.5%. The sequenced sample consisted of whole blood. The receptors were sampled from an adult who was a healthcare worker with PCR-confirmed SARS-CoV-2 infection or an uninfected control (not recorded which). CDR3s leave out the opening cysteine and the closing phenylalanine or tryptophan.

j_call	v_call	cdr3_aa
TRBJ1-1	TRBV20-1	SAPWDLGEETEAF
TRBJ2-5	TRBV29-1	SVVGRNQETQY
TRBJ2-6	TRBV7-2	ASSLVMVAGANVLT
TRBJ2-7	TRBV9	ASSVAQTSEQY
TRBJ1-4	TRBV20-1	SAPRQGANEKLF
TRBJ2-2	TRBV6-6	ASSLAGASNTGELF
TRBJ2-7	TRBV12-3/TRBV12-4	ASRGLAAAYEQY
TRBJ2-3	TRBV4-3	ASSHRLAGADTQY
TRBJ2-7	TRBV11-2	ASRPGLAGGYEQY
TRBJ2-2	TRBV7-6	ASSGTAGEDTGELF
TRBJ2-3	TRBV30	AWNLGIAGPSKTQY
TRBJ1-1	TRBV30	AWMEDTEAF
TRBJ2-1	TRBV6-2/TRBV6-3	ASSYSVRGPYNEQF
TRBJ1-1	TRBV7-6	ASSFDGYTEAF
TRBJ1-1	TRBV9	ASSVTGGGEAF
TRBJ2-1	TRBV3-1	ASSLASGSYNEQF
TRBJ2-2	TRBV7-8	ASSLGGTGELF
TRBJ1-5	TRBV20-1	SASPLGYSNQPQH
TRBJ2-1	TRBV3-1	ASSLLQPSYNEQF
TRBJ2-3	TRBV2	AGQRETPRDTQY
TRBJ2-7	TRBV6-2/TRBV6-3	ASSTGVREGGPYEQY
TRBJ2-7	TRBV6-5	ASSGDSYEQY
TRBJ1-2	TRBV2	ASRPGGRDGYT
TRBJ1-1	TRBV7-9	ASSASRGIGTEAF
TRBJ2-2	TRBV4-1	ASSQDLDRPNTGELF
TRBJ1-1	TRBV5-6	ASSPGTGGVLDVLNTEAF
TRBJ1-5	TRBV12-3/TRBV12-4	ASSFSGTLMPQH
TRBJ1-4	TRBV15	ATSRGDGNEKLF